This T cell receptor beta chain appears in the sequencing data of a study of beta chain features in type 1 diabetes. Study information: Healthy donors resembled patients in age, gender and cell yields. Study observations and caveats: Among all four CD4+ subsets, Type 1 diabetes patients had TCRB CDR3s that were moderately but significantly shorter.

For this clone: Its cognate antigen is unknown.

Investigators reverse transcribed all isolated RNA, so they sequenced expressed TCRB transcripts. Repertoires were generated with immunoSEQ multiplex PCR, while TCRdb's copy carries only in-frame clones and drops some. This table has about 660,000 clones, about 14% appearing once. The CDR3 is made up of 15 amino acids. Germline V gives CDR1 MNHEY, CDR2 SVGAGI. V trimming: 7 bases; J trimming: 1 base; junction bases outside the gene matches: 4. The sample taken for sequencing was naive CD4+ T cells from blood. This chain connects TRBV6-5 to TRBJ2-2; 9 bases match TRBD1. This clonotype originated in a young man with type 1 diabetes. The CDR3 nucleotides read TGTGCCAGCATTCCGGGACAGGGGAACACCGGGGAGCTGTTTTTT. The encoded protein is CASIPGQGNTGELFF.